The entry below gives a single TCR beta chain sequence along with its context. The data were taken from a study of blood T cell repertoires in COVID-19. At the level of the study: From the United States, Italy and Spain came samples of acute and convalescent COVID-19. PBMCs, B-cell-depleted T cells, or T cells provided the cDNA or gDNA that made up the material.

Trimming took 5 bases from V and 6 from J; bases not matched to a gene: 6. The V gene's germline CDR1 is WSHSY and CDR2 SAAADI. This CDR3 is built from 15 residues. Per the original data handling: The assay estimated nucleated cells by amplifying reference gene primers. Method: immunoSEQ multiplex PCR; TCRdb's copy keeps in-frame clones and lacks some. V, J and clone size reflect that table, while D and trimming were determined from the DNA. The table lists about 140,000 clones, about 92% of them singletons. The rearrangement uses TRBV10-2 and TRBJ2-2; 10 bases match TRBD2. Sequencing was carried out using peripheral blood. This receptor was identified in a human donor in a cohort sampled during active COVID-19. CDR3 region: CASSKSGGAAGELFF. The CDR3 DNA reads TGCGCCAGCAGTAAAAGCGGGGGGGCCGCCGGGGAGCTGTTTTTT.